The next 27 T cell receptor beta chains were all read from a single sample in a study of blood T cell repertoires in COVID-19. TCRdb's table, derived via immunoSEQ multiplex PCR, lists solely in-frame clones and lacks some. The sample lists a few hundred thousand clones; 80% to 90% were seen once. Source material: PBMCs or T cells enriched from blood (not recorded which). The receptors were gathered from a man in his forties in a cohort exposed to, infected with or recovered from COVID-19 (not recorded which).

V and J are TRBV7-6 and TRBJ2-5; D gene ambiguous. Germline values: CDR1 SGHVS, CDR2 FNYEAQ. V lost 2 bases and J 0 bases, leaving 13 bases between the germline ends. This CDR3 has 16 residues. CDR3 residues: CASSLQWLRDQETQYF. The CDR3 coding sequence is TGTGCCAGCAGCTTACAGTGGCTTCGGGACCAAGAGACCCAGTACTTC.

V gene TRBV10-3 combines with J gene TRBJ2-7; 7 bases agree with TRBD2. The V segment lost 10 bases and the J segment 4 bases; nucleotides outside the gene matches: 16. Germline lookup yields CDR1 ENHRY and CDR2 SYGVKD. This CDR3 has 15 amino acids. The CDR3 loop reads CATLYRVGGPYEQYF. The CDR3 bases are TGTGCCACTCTCTATCGAGTGGGAGGGCCGTACGAGCAGTACTTC.

This chain joins TRBV21-1 and TRBJ2-2; the listed D gene, TRBD1, was not tested against the DNA. TRBV21-1 is reported as a pseudogene. The CDR3 loop spans 15 amino acids. CDR3 loop: CASSKGQAYTGELFF. CDR3 DNA: TGTGCCAGCAGCAAAGGCCAGGCATACACCGGGGAGCTGTTTTTT.

J is TRBJ1-1 and V is TRBV28; no definite D call. Trimming cost V 5 bases and J 0 bases, with 13 bases left between them. CDR3 size: 15 residues. Germline loops: CDR1 MDHEN, CDR2 SYDVKM. This chain's CDR3 is CASSTPLRLNTEAFF. CDR3 coding DNA: TGTGCCAGCAGTACCCCACTAAGATTGAACACTGAAGCTTTCTTT.

This chain connects TRBV7-3 to TRBJ2-5, with 7 bases fitting TRBD2. The CDR3 spans 14 residues. The ends lost 5 bases at V and 2 bases at J; junction bases unmatched: 5. Germline assignment: CDR1 SGHTA and CDR2 FQGTGA. Written as DNA, the CDR3 is TGTGCCAGCAGCCCAACCGGGAGGCAAGAGACCCAGTACTTC. Translated: CASSPTGRQETQYF.

There are a few counts of this clone. The chain carries TRBV11-2 and TRBJ1-1; D ambiguous. CDR1 SGHAT and CDR2 FQNNGV come from the germline V gene. The ends were cut back, 5 bases at V and 11 bases at J, with 12 bases in the middle. This CDR3 spans 11 amino acids. In nucleotides, the CDR3 is TGTGCCAGCAGCCTCCCCTCCGGGGCTTTCTTT. Protein: CASSLPSGAFF. The entire variable domain, with the rest obtained from reference TRBV11-2 and TRBJ1-1, is as follows: EAGVAQSPRYKIIEKRQSVAFWCNPISGHATLYWYQQILGQGPKLLIQFQNNGVVDDSQLPKDRFSAERLKGVDSTLKIQPAKLEDSAVYLCASSLPSGAFFGQGTRLTVV.

CDR3 sequence: CASSQRTSGRLGSTGELFF. In DNA, the CDR3 is TGTGCCAGCAGCCAAAGAACTAGCGGGAGATTAGGATCCACCGGGGAGCTGTTTTTT. V and J are TRBV14 and TRBJ2-2; 11 nucleotides line up with TRBD2. CDR3 size: 19 residues. V gave up 2 bases and J gave up 4 bases; unmatched junction bases: 12. Germline V gene data show CDR1 as SGHDN and CDR2 as FVKESK.

This chain connects TRBV4-1 to TRBJ2-3; no reliable D call. Germline CDR1 MGHRA, CDR2 YSYEKL. Trimming took off 4 bases at V and 4 bases at J, with 9 bases between the two ends. The CDR3 has 13 amino acids. The CDR3 reads CASSLSFPDTQYF. Written as DNA, the CDR3 is TGCGCCAGCAGCCTCTCGTTCCCAGATACGCAGTATTTT.

V gene TRBV6-1 combines with J gene TRBJ2-7; 10 bases are a match to TRBD2. Per the germline V gene, CDR1 is MNHNS and CDR2 is SASEGT. This CDR3 region has 15 residues. Unmatched junction bases numbered 4, after V lost 2 bases and J lost 3 bases. For the CDR3, the DNA is TGTGCCAGCAGTGAAAAGACTAGCGGGTTCTACGAGCAGTACTTC. It yields the protein CASSEKTSGFYEQYF.

The V gene is TRBV28, the J gene TRBJ2-7; 7 positions match TRBD1. This CDR3 contains 15 residues. Germline V gives CDR1 MDHEN, CDR2 SYDVKM. Trimming removed 2 bases from V and 0 bases from J; junction bases left unmatched: 4. The DNA for the CDR3 is TGTGCCAGCAGTTTACCCGGACAGGTCTCCTACGAGCAGTACTTC. This codes for CASSLPGQVSYEQYF.

The V call is TRBV5-6, the J call TRBJ1-6, with D possibly being TRBD1 (6 bases). CDR1 is SGHDT and CDR2 is YYEEEE in the germline V gene. This CDR3 spans 16 amino acids. V was cut by 2 bases and J by 5 bases, with 14 bases left in between. The CDR3 loop is CASSLYGQLNNSPLHF. In DNA, the CDR3 is TGTGCCAGCAGCTTATACGGACAGCTAAATAATTCACCCCTCCACTTT.

The genes are TRBV6-4 and TRBJ1-1, with D hard to call. The germline V gene encodes CDR1 MRHNA and CDR2 SNTAGT. This CDR3 has 13 residues. Trimming left V 4 bases short and J 1 base short, with 7 bases between. CDR3 loop: CASSAWQNTEAFF. The CDR3 DNA sequence: TGTGCCAGCAGTGCTTGGCAGAACACTGAAGCTTTCTTT.

The chain employs TRBV28 and TRBJ1-5; a possible D gene is TRBD1 (5 bases). The length of the CDR3 is 14 residues. V lost 2 bases and J 10 bases, leaving 15 bases between the germline ends. Looked up from germline, CDR1 is MDHEN and CDR2 is SYDVKM. As DNA, the CDR3 is TGTGCCAGCAGTTTACCTTTGATCAGGGCTCCCCAGCATTTT. Residues: CASSLPLIRAPQHF.

This clone appeared once. The chain combines TRBV30 with TRBJ2-3; a weak D match, TRBD2 (5 bases). This CDR3 region has 10 residues. The germline V gene has CDR1 GTSNPN and CDR2 SVGIG (reference sequence). Written as DNA, the CDR3 is TGTGTAGCGAGCACAGATACGCAGTATTTT. It translates to CVASTDTQYF.

The chain is built from TRBV19 and TRBJ1-5; TRBD1 matches at 7 bases. CDR1 and CDR2 from the germline V gene are LNHDA and SQIVND (reference sequence). The CDR3 length is 13 residues. Written as DNA, the CDR3 is TGTGCTGCGGCCGGAGGGGGCGATCAGCCCCAGCATTTT. Protein product: CAAAGGGDQPQHF. The full variable domain, completed using reference TRBV19 and TRBJ1-5, is DGGITQSPKYLFRKEGQNVTLSCEQNLNHDAMYWYRQDPGQGLRLIYYSQIVNDFQKGDIAEGYSVSREKKESFPLTVTSAQKNPTAFYLCAAAGGGDQPQHFGDGTRLSIL.

The V call is TRBV3-1 (or the pseudogene TRBV3-2), the J call TRBJ2-1; the match to TRBD2 covers 10 bases. The V gene's germline CDR1 is LGHDT and CDR2 YNNKEL (reference sequence). V dropped 0 bases and J dropped 8; count of bases not matched to a gene: 7. The CDR3 is 16 amino acids. DNA of the CDR3: TGTGCCAGCAGCCAAGATCTGGCTAGCGGGAGTTATGAGCAGTTCTTC. Encoded protein: CASSQDLASGSYEQFF.

The chain joins TRBV7-9 to TRBJ2-1, with 13 positions matching TRBD2. Germline V gene lookup returns CDR1 SEHNR and CDR2 FQNEAQ (reference sequence). The CDR3 totals 16 residues. The V and J ends lost 4 bases and 7 bases, in that order; junction bases with no gene match: 7. CDR3 DNA sequence: TGTGCCAGCAGCTCAATCGAGACTAGCGGGAGGAATGAGCAGTTCTTC. Its protein product is CASSSIETSGRNEQFF.

This rearrangement joins TRBV7-3 to TRBJ2-3, with a possible D match to TRBD2 (5 bases). The CDR3 covers 13 residues. Germline V gene data show CDR1 as SGHTA and CDR2 as FQGTGA. V lost 2 bases and J 4 bases, leaving 7 bases between the germline ends. This CDR3 is CASSLEGSDTQYF. The CDR3 nucleotides read TGTGCCAGCAGCTTAGAGGGCTCAGATACGCAGTATTTT.

The genes are TRBV27 and TRBJ2-7, with 10 bases identical to TRBD1. Germline trimming cut 5 bases from V and 4 bases from J; bases unmatched to any gene: 5. The CDR3 extends over 14 amino acids. The germline V gene has CDR1 MNHEY and CDR2 SMNVEV (reference sequence). The chain's CDR3 is CASSIRDRGYEQYF. CDR3 sequence (DNA): TGTGCCAGCAGTATCCGGGACAGGGGTTACGAGCAGTACTTC.

This clone has only one observation. The chain has TRBV30 and TRBJ1-2; D uncertain. The CDR3 consists of 12 residues. Germline assignment: CDR1 GTSNPN and CDR2 SVGIG (reference sequence). V lost 7 bases and J 5 bases, leaving 14 bases between the germline ends. CDR3 coding DNA: TGTGCCTCAAGGGAGACACGTTATGGCTACACCTTC. Translating gives CASRETRYGYTF.

Concerning this clone itself: The identical CDR3 is also encoded by other nucleotide sequences in the sample. The CDR3 is CASSSTGGRTGELFF. In nucleotides, the CDR3 is TGTGCCAGCAGCTCGACAGGGGGCCGCACCGGGGAGCTGTTTTTT. The chain couples TRBV7-9 to TRBJ2-2; the match to TRBD1 covers 10 bases. CDR1 is SEHNR and CDR2 is FQNEAQ in the germline V gene (reference sequence). Trimming at V came to 4 bases and at J to 4 bases, leaving 3 bases not matched to a gene. This CDR3 has 15 amino acids.

The chain combines TRBV18 with TRBJ2-1; D remains unclear. Trimming stripped 6 bases from V and 0 bases from J, with 9 bases between. The germline V gene has CDR1 KGHSH and CDR2 LQKENI. The length of the CDR3 is 14 residues. The CDR3 DNA reads as TGTGCCAGCTCGCGCGGCAGCTCCTACAATGAGCAGTTCTTC. This gives the protein CASSRGSSYNEQFF. Filled out from reference TRBV18 and TRBJ2-1, the complete variable domain reads NAGVMQNPRHLVRRRGQEARLRCSPMKGHSHVYWYRQLPEEGLKFMVYLQKENIIDESGMPKERFSAEFPKEGPSILRIQQVVRGDSAAYFCASSRGSSYNEQFFGPGTRLTVL.

The chain has TRBV19 and TRBJ2-2; 14 positions agree with TRBD2. The ends lost 5 bases at V and 4 bases at J; junction bases unmatched: 3. The CDR3 length is 16 residues. Per germline, CDR1 LNHDA and CDR2 SQIVND (reference sequence). CDR3 protein: CASSPTSGRVTGELFF. The DNA of the CDR3 is TGTGCCAGTAGTCCGACTAGCGGGAGGGTCACCGGGGAGCTGTTTTTT. The whole variable domain, remainder taken from reference TRBV19 and TRBJ2-2, is DGGITQSPKYLFRKEGQNVTLSCEQNLNHDAMYWYRQDPGQGLRLIYYSQIVNDFQKGDIAEGYSVSREKKESFPLTVTSAQKNPTAFYLCASSPTSGRVTGELFFGEGSRLTVL.

The rearrangement uses TRBV15 and TRBJ2-5, with D perhaps matching TRBD2 (5 bases). This CDR3 comprises 15 residues. V lost 3 bases and J lost 3, with 14 bases in between. Germline V gene data show CDR1 as LNHNV and CDR2 as YYDKDF (reference sequence). In DNA form, the CDR3 reads TGTGCCACCAGCAGGTTGAGGGTGAGGGAAGAGACCCAGTACTTC. Translation gives CATSRLRVREETQYF.

The chain carries TRBV5-4 and TRBJ2-3, with 12 bases fitting TRBD2. V lost 4 bases and J lost 3; bases outside the gene matches: 6. CDR1 and CDR2 from the germline V gene are SGHNT and YYREEE (reference sequence). The CDR3 sequence is 16 residues long. CDR3 DNA sequence: TGTGCCAGCAGCCCACGCGGACTAGCGGGGACAGATACGCAGTATTTT. Its protein product is CASSPRGLAGTDTQYF.

V gene TRBV2 combines with J gene TRBJ2-3; D is unclear. CDR1 is SNHLY, CDR2 FYNNEI, per germline. V was trimmed by 8 bases and J by 0 bases, leaving 15 bases between them. This CDR3 region has 15 residues. For the CDR3, the DNA is TGTGCCAGCGATTTTAGTGGTGCTAGCACAGATACGCAGTATTTT. Its protein product is CASDFSGASTDTQYF.

This rearrangement joins TRBV28 to TRBJ1-1, with D unresolved. Trimming shortened V by 8 bases and J by 1 base, and 11 bases separated the two germline ends. This CDR3 comprises 13 residues. The germline gives CDR1 MDHEN, CDR2 SYDVKM. For the CDR3, the DNA is TGTGCCAGCCTAGGGAGGGCGAACACTGAAGCTTTCTTT. It is translated as CASLGRANTEAFF.